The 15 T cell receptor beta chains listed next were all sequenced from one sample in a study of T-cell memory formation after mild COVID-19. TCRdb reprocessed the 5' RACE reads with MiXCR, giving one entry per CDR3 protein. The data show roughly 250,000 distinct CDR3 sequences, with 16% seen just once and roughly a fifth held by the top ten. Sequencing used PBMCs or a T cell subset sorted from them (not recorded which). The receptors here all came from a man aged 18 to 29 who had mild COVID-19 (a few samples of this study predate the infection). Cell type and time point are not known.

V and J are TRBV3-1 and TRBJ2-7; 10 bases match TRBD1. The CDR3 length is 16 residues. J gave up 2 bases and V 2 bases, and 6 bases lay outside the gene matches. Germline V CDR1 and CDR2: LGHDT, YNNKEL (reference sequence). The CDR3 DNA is TGTGCCAGCAGCCAAACCGGGACAGGGGTCCCCTACGAGCAGTACTTC. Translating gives CASSQTGTGVPYEQYF.

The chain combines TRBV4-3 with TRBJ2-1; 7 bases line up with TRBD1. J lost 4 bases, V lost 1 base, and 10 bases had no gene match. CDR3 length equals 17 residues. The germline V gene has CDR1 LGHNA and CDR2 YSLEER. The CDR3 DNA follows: TGCGCCAGCAGCCAAGGGACGCCCCAGGGGGTTTACAATGAGCAGTTCTTC. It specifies CASSQGTPQGVYNEQFF.

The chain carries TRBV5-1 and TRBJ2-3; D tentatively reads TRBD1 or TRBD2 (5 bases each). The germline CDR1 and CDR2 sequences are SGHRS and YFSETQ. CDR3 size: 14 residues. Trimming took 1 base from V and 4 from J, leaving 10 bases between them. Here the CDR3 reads CASSLWGISDTQYF. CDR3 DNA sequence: TGCGCCAGCAGCTTGTGGGGGATTTCAGATACGCAGTATTTT.

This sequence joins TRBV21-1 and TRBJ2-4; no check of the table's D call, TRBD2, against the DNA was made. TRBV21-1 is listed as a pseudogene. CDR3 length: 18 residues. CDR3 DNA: TGTGCCAGCAGCCCCTGGCTCGTCGCCGGGAGGTCCAAAAACATTCAGTACTTC. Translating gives CASSPWLVAGRSKNIQYF.

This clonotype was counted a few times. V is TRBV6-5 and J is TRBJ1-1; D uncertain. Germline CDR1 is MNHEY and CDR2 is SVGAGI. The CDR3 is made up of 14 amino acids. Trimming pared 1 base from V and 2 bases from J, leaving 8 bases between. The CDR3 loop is CASSYFRGNTEAFF. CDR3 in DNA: TGTGCCAGCAGTTACTTCCGAGGCAACACTGAAGCTTTCTTT.

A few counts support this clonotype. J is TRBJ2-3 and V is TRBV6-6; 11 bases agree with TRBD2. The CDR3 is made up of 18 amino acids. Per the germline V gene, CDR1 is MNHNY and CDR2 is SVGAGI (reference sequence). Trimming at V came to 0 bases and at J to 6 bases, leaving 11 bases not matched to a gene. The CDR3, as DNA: TGTGCCAGCAGTTACTCGATGCTAGCGGGGGGCCTCGGGGATACGCAGTATTTT. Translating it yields CASSYSMLAGGLGDTQYF.

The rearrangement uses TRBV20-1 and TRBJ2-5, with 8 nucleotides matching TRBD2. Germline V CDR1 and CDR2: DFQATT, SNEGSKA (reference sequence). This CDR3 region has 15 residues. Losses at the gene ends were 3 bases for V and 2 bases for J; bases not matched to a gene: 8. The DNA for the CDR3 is TGCAGTGCTAGGAACCCGGGGGGGCCTCAAGAGACCCAGTACTTC. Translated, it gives CSARNPGGPQETQYF.

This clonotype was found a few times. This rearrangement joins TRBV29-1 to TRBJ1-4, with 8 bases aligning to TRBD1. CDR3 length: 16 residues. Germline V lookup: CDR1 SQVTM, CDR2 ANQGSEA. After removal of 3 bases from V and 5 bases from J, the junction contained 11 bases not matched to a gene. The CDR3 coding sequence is TGCAGCGTTGATCGGACAGGGCGCGTAGGAAATGAAAAACTGTTTTTT. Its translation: CSVDRTGRVGNEKLFF.

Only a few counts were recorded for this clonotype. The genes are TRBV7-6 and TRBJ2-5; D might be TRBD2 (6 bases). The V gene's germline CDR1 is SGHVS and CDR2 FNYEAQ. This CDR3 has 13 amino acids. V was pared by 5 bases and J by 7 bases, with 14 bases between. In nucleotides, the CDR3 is TGTGCCAGCAGCCCCGAGGTGGGGGGGACCCAGTACTTC. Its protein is CASSPEVGGTQYF. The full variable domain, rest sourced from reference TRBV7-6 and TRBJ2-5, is GAGVSQSPRYKVTKRGQDVALRCDPISGHVSLYWYRQALGQGPEFLTYFNYEAQQDKSGLPNDRFSAERPEGSISTLTIQRTEQRDSAMYRCASSPEVGGTQYFGPGTRLLVL.

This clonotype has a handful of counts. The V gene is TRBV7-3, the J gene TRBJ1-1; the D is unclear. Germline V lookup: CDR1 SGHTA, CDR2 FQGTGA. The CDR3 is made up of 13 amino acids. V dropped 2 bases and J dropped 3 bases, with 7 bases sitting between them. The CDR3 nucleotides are TGTGCCAGCAGCTTATCGGGGTACACTGAAGCTTTCTTT. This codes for CASSLSGYTEAFF.

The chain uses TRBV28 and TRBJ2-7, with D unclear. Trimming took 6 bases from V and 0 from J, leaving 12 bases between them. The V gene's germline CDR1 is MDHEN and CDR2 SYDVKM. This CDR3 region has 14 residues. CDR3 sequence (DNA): TGTGCCAGCAGGGTCAGTTGGGGCTCCTACGAGCAGTACGTC. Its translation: CASRVSWGSYEQYV.

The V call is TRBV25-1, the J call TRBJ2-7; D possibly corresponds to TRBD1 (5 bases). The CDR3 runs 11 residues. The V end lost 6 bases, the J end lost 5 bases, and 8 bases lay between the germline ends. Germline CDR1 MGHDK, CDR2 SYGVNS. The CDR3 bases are TGTGCCAGCAGCTGGGGCGACGAGCAGTACTTC. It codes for CASSWGDEQYF.

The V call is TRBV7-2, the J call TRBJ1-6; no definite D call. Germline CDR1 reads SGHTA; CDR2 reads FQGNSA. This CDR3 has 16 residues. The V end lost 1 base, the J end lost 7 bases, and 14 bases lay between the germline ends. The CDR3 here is CASSLGPRGPNSPLHF. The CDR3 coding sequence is TGTGCCAGCAGCTTAGGGCCCCGAGGGCCAAATTCACCCCTCCACTTT.

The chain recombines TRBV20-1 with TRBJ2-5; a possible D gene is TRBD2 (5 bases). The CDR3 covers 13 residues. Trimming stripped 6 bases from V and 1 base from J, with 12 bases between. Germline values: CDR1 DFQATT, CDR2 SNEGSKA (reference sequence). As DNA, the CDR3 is TGCAGTGCCTCCCCAGAGGGCCAAGAGACCCAGTACTTC. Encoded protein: CSASPEGQETQYF.

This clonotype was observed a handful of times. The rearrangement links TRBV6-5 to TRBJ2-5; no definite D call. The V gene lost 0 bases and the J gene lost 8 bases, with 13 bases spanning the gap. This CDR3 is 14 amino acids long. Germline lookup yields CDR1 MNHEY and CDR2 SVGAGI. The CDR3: CASSYSGPGSTQYF. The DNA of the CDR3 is TGTGCCAGCAGTTACTCCGGGCCGGGCTCAACCCAGTACTTC.